One and the same sample provided the 7 T cell receptor beta chains below, sequenced in a study of follicular helper T cells after annual influenza vaccination (dated 2017 in TCRdb). Sample time point, as interpreted from the label and publication: 2014-2015 season, pre-vaccination. The protocol used for the library was the immunoSEQ multiplex PCR assay. The table was pulled from immuneACCESS by TCRdb, which kept in-frame rearrangements only. Such tables lose some clones; where checked, under half of the loss comes from unresolved V genes, and the rest has no known cause. Across this sample there are under 9,500 clones, with 80% seen only once. The top ten hold 2.5% to 3.5% of the sample. The sequencing used CXCR5+ CD38- circulating T follicular helper cells from blood, collected on the day of influenza vaccination. This sample's cell subset or site label indicates: circulating Tfh, non-naive CD4+CXCR5+PD-1+ (ICOS+CD38+ or ICOS-CD38-). Receptors originate from an adult who received the influenza vaccine.

Only one count was recorded for this clone. The chain uses TRBV6-6 and TRBJ2-2; possibly TRBD1 for D (6 bases). V was cut by 7 bases and J by 6 bases, with 12 bases left in between. The CDR3 totals 13 residues. Germline V gene data show CDR1 as MNHNY and CDR2 as SVGAGI (reference sequence). The chain's CDR3 is CASKQGGAGELFF. The CDR3 DNA reads TGTGCCAGCAAACAGGGTGGGGCCGGGGAGCTGTTTTTT.

This clone was observed a few times. The rearrangement links TRBV28 to TRBJ1-2, with D possibly TRBD1 on 5 matching bases. Per the germline V gene, CDR1 is MDHEN and CDR2 is SYDVKM. There are 11 residues in the CDR3. The CDR3 nucleotides read TGTGCTGTGGGGACTACTTATGGCTACACCTTC. This encodes CAVGTTYGYTF.

In this sample, this clone turned up a few times. The chain uses TRBV30 and TRBJ2-7, with 9 bases aligning to TRBD1. J lost 5 bases, V lost 3 bases, and 14 bases had no gene match. Per germline, CDR1 GTSNPN and CDR2 SVGIG (reference sequence). The CDR3 has 16 residues. DNA of the CDR3: TGTGCCTGGAGAATAAGGACAGGGGACGGATCCGACGAGCAGTACTTC. It translates to CAWRIRTGDGSDEQYF.

The chain recombines TRBV5-5 with TRBJ2-7; 10 nucleotides align to TRBD2. V lost 0 bases and J lost 3; bases outside the gene matches: 3. Germline V gene lookup returns CDR1 SGHKS and CDR2 YYEKEE (reference sequence). The CDR3 has 15 amino acids. CDR3 bases: TGTGCCAGCAGCTTGGTGGCTAGCGGGAGCTACGAGCAGTACTTC. This encodes CASSLVASGSYEQYF.

The chain links TRBV4-3 to TRBJ2-5; 10 positions agree with TRBD2. CDR3 size: 16 residues. CDR1 and CDR2 (germline): LGHNA, YSLEER. Trimming removed 0 bases from V and 5 bases from J; junction bases left unmatched: 6. The CDR3 region has the DNA TGCGCCAGCAGCCAAGAGGCGGTAGCGGGAGGTGAGACCCAGTACTTC. Its protein product is CASSQEAVAGGETQYF.

The chain is built from TRBV27 and TRBJ2-2, with D possibly TRBD2 on 6 matching bases. The CDR3 runs to 15 residues. Germline CDR1 MNHEY, CDR2 SMNVEV (reference sequence). Trimming removed 3 bases at V and 0 bases at J, with 8 bases between. In nucleotides, the CDR3 is TGTGCCAGCAGTTTTGGGGGGTCGAACACCGGGGAGCTGTTTTTT. Translated, it gives CASSFGGSNTGELFF.

This sequence joins TRBV7-8 and TRBJ2-2, with 11 bases aligning to TRBD1. The CDR3 extends over 14 amino acids. With V trimmed by 4 bases and J by 5 bases, 0 bases remained unmatched. From germline, CDR1 is SGHVS and CDR2 FQNEAQ. CDR3 DNA: TGTGCCAGCAGCTGGGACAGGGGGACCGGGGAGCTGTTTTTT. It translates to CASSWDRGTGELFF.